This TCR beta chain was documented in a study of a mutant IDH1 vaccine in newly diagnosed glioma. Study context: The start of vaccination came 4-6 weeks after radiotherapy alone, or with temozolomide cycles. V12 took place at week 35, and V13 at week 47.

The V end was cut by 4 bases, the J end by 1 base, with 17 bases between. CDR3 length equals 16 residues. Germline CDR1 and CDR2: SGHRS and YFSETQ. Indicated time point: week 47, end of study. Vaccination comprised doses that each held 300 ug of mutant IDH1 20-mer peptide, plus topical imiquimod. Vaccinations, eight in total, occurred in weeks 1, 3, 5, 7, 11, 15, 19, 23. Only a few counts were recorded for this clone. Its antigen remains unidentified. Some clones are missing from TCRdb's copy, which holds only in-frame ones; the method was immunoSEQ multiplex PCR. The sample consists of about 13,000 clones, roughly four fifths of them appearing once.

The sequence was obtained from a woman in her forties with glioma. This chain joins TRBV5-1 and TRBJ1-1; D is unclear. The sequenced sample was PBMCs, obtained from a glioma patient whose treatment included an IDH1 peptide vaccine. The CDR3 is CASSPGLWEPNTEAFF. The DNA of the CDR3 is TGCGCCAGCAGCCCCGGATTGTGGGAACCGAACACTGAAGCTTTCTTT.